This T cell receptor beta chain comes out of a study of shared clonotypes between healthy human individuals. The donors, all of them Caucasian adults, lived in Nashville, Tennessee. Germline V CDR1 and CDR2: SGHTA, FQGTGA. This CDR3 spans 15 amino acids. Trimming took off 4 bases at V and 1 base at J, with 12 bases between the two ends. TCRdb keeps only in-frame clones here, not all; method: immunoSEQ multiplex PCR. Found here are over 2 million clones, approximately 95% of them singletons; the top ten hold 0.1% to 0.15%. The sequenced sample was naive CD4+ T cells sorted from blood. Subset described: CD45RA+ positively selected. The chain has TRBV7-3 and TRBJ2-3, with D perhaps matching TRBD2 (6 bases). The TCR comes from a young man in good health. The CDR3 here is CASSSLTGGTDTQYF. As DNA, the CDR3 is TGTGCCAGCAGCTCCCTTACGGGGGGCACAGATACGCAGTATTTT.